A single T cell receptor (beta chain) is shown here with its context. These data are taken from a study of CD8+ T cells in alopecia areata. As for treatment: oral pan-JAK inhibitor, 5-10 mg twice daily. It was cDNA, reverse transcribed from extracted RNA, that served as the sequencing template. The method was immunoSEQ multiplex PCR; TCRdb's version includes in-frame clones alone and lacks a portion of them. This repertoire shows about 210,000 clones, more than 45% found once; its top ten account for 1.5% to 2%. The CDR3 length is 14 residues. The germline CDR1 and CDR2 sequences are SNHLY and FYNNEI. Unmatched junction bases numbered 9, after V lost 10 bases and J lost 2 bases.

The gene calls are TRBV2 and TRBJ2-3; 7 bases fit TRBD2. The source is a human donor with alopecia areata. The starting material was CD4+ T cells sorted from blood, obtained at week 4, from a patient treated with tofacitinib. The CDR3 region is CATARGGATDTQYF. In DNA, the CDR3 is TGTGCCACCGCCCGCGGGGGAGCCACAGATACGCAGTATTTT. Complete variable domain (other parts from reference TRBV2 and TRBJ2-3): EPEVTQTPSHQVTQMGQEVILRCVPISNHLYFYWYRQILGQKVEFLVSFYNNEISEKSEIFDDQFSVERPDGSNFTLKIRSTKLEDSAMYFCATARGGATDTQYFGPGTRLTVL.